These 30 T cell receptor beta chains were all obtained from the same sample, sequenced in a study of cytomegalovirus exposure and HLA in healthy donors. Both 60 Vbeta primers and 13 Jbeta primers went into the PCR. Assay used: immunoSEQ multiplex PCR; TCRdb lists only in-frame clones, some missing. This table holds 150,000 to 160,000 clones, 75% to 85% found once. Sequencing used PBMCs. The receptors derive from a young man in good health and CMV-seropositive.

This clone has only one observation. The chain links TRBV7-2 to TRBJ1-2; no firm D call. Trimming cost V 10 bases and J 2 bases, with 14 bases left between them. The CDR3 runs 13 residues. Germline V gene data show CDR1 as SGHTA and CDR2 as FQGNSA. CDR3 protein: CANHWGENYGYTF. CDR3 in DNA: TGTGCCAACCATTGGGGAGAAAACTATGGCTACACCTTC.

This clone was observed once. The DNA of the CDR3 is TGCGCCAGCAGTGAATCGGACAGCGGCGAGCAGTACTTC. Residues: CASSESDSGEQYF. The chain is built from TRBV10-1 and TRBJ2-7; tentative D call: TRBD1 (6 bases). Trimming shortened V by 3 bases and J by 6 bases, and 12 bases separated the two germline ends. Looked up from germline, CDR1 is WNHNN and CDR2 is SYGVQD (reference sequence). This CDR3 is 13 amino acids long.

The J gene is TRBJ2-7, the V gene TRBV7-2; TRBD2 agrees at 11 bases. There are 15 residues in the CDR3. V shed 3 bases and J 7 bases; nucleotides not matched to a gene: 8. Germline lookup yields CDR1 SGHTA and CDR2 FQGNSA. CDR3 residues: CASSLTSGASGEQYF. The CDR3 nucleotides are TGTGCCAGCAGCTTGACTAGCGGGGCGTCTGGGGAGCAGTACTTC.

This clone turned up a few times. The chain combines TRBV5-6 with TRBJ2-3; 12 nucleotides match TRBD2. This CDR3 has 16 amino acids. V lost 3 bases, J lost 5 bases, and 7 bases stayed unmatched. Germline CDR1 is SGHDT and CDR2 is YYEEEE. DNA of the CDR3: TGTGCCAGCAGCTCAGCTAGCGGGAGGGCCAGAGATACGCAGTATTTT. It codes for CASSSASGRARDTQYF.

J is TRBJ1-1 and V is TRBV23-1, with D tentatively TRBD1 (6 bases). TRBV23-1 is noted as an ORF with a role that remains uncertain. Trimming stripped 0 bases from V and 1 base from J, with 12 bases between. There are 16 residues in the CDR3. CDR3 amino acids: CASSQSLWDTNTEAFF. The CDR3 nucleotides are TGCGCCAGCAGTCAATCGCTCTGGGACACGAACACTGAAGCTTTCTTT.

The CDR3 sequence: CASTSYGYEQYF. CDR3 sequence (DNA): TGTGCCAGCACCTCCTACGGGTACGAGCAGTACTTC. The rearrangement uses TRBV27 and TRBJ2-7, with no clear D. The CDR3 contains 12 residues. Deletions cut 7 bases from V and 4 bases from J, with 11 bases between. Germline V CDR1 and CDR2: MNHEY, SMNVEV (reference sequence).

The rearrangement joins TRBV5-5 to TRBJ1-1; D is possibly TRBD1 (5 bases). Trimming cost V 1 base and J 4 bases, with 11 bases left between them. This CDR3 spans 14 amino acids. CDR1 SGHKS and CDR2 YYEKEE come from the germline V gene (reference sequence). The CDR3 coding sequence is TGTGCCAGCAGCTTGTGGCAGGGCGGCACTGAAGCTTTCTTT. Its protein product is CASSLWQGGTEAFF.

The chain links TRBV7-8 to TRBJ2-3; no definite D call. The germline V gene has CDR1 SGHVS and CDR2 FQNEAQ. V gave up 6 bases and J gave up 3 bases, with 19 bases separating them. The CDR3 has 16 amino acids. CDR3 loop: CASSLPRLRRTDTQYF. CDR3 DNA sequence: TGTGCCAGCAGTCTCCCGCGCCTAAGGAGAACAGATACGCAGTATTTT.

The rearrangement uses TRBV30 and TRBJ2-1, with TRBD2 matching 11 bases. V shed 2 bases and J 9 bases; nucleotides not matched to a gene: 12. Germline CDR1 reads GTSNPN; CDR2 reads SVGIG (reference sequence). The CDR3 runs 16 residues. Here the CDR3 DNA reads TGTGCCTGGAGTAGGCTAGCGGGAGGCTTTCTTCGTGAGCAGTTCTTC. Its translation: CAWSRLAGGFLREQFF. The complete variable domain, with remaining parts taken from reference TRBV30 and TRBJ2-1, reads SQTIHQWPATLVQPVGSPLSLECTVEGTSNPNLYWYRQAAGRGLQLLFYSVGIGQISSEVPQNLSASRPQDRQFILSSKKLLLSDSGFYLCAWSRLAGGFLREQFFGPGTRLTVL.

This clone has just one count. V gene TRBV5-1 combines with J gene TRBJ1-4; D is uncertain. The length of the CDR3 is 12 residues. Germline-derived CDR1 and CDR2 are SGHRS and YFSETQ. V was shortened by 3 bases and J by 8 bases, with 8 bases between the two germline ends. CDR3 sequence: CASSSTGEKLFF. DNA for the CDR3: TGCGCCAGCAGCTCCACGGGGGAAAAACTGTTTTTT.

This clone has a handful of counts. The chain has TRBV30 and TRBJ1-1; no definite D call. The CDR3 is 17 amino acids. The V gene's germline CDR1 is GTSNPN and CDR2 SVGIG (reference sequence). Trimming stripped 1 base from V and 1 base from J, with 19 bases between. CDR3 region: CAWSDPRSPQQNTEAFF. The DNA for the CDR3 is TGTGCCTGGAGTGATCCCCGATCCCCGCAACAGAACACTGAAGCTTTCTTT. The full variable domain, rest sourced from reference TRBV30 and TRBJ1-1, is SQTIHQWPATLVQPVGSPLSLECTVEGTSNPNLYWYRQAAGRGLQLLFYSVGIGQISSEVPQNLSASRPQDRQFILSSKKLLLSDSGFYLCAWSDPRSPQQNTEAFFGQGTRLTVV.

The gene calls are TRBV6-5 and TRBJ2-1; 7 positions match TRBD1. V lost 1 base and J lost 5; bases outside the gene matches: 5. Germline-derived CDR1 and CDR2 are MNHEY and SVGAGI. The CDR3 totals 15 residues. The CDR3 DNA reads TGTGCCAGCAGTTACTATAGGACAGGAGACAATGAGCAGTTCTTC. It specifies CASSYYRTGDNEQFF.

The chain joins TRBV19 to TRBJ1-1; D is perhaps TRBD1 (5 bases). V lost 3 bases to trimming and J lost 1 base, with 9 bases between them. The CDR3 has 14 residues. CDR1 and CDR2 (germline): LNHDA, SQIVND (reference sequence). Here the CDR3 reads CASSIGQPNTEAFF. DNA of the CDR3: TGTGCCAGTAGTATCGGACAACCGAACACTGAAGCTTTCTTT.

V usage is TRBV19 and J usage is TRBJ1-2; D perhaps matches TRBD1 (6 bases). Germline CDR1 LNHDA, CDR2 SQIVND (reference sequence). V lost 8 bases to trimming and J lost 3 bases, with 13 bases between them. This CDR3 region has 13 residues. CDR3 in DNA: TGTGCCAGTGGCGCAGGGGTTGACTATGGCTACACCTTC. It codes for CASGAGVDYGYTF.

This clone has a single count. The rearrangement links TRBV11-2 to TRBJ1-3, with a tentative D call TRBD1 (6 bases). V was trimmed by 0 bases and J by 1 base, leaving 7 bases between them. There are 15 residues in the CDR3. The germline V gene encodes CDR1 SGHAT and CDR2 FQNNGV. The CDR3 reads CASSLEGASGNTIYF. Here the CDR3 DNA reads TGTGCCAGCAGCTTAGAGGGGGCGTCTGGAAACACCATATATTTT.

CDR3 amino acids: CASSSVGVTGELFF. In nucleotides, the CDR3 is TGCGCCAGCAGCTCCGTGGGAGTCACCGGGGAGCTGTTTTTT. The chain joins TRBV5-1 to TRBJ2-2; maybe TRBD2 (5 bases). V was cut by 3 bases and J by 4 bases, with 10 bases left in between. Germline V gene lookup returns CDR1 SGHRS and CDR2 YFSETQ. The CDR3 contains 14 residues.

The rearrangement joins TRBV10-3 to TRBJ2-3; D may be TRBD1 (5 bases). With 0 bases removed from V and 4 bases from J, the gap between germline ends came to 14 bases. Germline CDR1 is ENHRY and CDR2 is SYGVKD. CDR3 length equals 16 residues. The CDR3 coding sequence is TGTGCCATCAGTGAGTCAGCCCCAGGGATCGCAGATACGCAGTATTTT. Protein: CAISESAPGIADTQYF.

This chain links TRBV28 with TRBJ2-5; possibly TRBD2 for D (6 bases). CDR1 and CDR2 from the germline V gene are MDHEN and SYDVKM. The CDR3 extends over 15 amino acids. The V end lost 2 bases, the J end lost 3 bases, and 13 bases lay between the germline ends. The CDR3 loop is CASSLRPGDEETQYF. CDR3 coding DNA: TGTGCCAGCAGTTTACGGCCGGGGGACGAAGAGACCCAGTACTTC.

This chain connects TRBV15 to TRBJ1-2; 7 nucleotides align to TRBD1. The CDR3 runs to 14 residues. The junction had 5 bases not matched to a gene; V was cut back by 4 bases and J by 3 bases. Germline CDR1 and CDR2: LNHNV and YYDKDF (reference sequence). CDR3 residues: CATSTYTGDYGYTF. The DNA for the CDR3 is TGTGCCACCAGCACCTACACAGGGGACTATGGCTACACCTTC.

CDR3 bases: TGCGCCAGCACCCGAGGGACAGGGAATTCCTACGAGCAGTACTTC. Translating it yields CASTRGTGNSYEQYF. The chain employs TRBV5-1 and TRBJ2-7; the match to TRBD1 covers 9 bases. This CDR3 is built from 15 residues. The germline CDR1 and CDR2 sequences are SGHRS and YFSETQ. Trimming removed 6 bases from V and 1 base from J; junction bases left unmatched: 8.

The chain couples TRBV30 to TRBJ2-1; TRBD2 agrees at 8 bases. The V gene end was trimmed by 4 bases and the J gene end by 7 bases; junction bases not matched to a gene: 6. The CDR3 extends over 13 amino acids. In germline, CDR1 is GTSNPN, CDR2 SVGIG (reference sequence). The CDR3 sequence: CAWTTGGGNEQFF. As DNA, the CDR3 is TGTGCCTGGACCACCGGGGGGGGGAATGAGCAGTTCTTC.

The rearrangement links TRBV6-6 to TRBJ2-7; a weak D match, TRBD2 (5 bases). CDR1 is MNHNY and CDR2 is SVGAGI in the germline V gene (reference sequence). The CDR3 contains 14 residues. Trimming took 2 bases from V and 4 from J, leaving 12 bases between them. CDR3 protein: CASSYLGGFYEQYF. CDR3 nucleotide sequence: TGTGCCAGCAGTTACCTGGGCGGGTTTTACGAGCAGTACTTC.

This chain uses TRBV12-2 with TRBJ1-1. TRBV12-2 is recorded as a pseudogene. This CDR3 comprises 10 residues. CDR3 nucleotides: TGTGCAAGCCCCGGGGCTGAAGCTTTCTTT. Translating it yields CASPGAEAFF.

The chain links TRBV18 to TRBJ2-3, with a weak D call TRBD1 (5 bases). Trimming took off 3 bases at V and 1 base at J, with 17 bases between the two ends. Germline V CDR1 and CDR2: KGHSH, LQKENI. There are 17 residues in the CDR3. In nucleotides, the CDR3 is TGTGCCAGCTCACCGGACCGATCGACAGCTGGCACAGATACGCAGTATTTT. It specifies CASSPDRSTAGTDTQYF. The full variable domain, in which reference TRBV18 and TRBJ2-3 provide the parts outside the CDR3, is NAGVMQNPRHLVRRRGQEARLRCSPMKGHSHVYWYRQLPEEGLKFMVYLQKENIIDESGMPKERFSAEFPKEGPSILRIQQVVRGDSAAYFCASSPDRSTAGTDTQYFGPGTRLTVL.

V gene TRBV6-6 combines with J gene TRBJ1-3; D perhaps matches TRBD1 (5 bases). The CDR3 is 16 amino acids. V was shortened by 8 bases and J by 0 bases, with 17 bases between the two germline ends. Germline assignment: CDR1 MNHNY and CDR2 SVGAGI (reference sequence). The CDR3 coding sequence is TGTGCCAGCCTACAAGGGGCCAGGTCCTCTGGAAACACCATATATTTT. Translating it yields CASLQGARSSGNTIYF.

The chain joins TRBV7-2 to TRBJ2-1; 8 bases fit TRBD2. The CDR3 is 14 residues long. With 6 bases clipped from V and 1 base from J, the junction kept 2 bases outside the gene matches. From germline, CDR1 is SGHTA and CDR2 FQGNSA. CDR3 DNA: TGTGCCAGCAGGCGCGGGGGGTCCTACAATGAGCAGTTCTTC. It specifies CASRRGGSYNEQFF.

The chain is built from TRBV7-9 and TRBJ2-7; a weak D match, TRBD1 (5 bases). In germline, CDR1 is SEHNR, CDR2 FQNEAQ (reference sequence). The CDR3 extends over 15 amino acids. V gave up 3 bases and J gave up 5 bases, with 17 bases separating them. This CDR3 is CASSLGWQGWDEQYF. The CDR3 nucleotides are TGTGCCAGCAGCTTGGGGTGGCAGGGCTGGGACGAGCAGTACTTC.

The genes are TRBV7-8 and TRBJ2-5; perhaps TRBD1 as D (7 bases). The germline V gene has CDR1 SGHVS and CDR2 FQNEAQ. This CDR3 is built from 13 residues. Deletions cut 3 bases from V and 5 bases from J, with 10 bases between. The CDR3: CASSFAGGETQYF. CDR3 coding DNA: TGTGCCAGCAGCTTTGCAGGGGGGGAGACCCAGTACTTC.

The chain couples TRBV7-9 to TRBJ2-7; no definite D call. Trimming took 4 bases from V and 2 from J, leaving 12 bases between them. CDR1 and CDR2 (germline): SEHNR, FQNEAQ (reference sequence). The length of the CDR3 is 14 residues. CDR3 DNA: TGTGCCAGCAGCTACTCGCCCAGGCCCTACGAGCAGTACTTC. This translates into CASSYSPRPYEQYF.

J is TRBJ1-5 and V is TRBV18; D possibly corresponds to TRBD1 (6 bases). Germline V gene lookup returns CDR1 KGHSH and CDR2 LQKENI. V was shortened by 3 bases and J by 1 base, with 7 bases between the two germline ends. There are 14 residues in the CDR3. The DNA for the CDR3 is TGTGCCAGCTCACCCCAGGGGAGCAATCAGCCCCAGCATTTT. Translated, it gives CASSPQGSNQPQHF.